Presented here are 9 T cell receptor beta chains from one specimen sequenced in a study of shared clonotypes between healthy human individuals. CD45RO-negative, CCR7-positively selected cells formed the naive CD8 fraction, excluding terminally differentiated effector memory CD45RA+ cells. Sequencing was performed with immunoSEQ multiplex PCR; in TCRdb, only in-frame clones are kept and a portion is missing. The sample lists more than 500,000 clones; 85% to 95% were seen once. Sequencing was done on a sample of naive CD8+ T cells sorted from blood. The receptors were sampled from a woman in her 30s in good health.

This clone was seen just once. The chain employs TRBV9 and TRBJ2-3; D is possibly TRBD2 (6 bases). CDR3 length equals 16 residues. Looked up from germline, CDR1 is SGDLS and CDR2 is YYNGEE. Trimming left V 0 bases short and J 0 bases short, with 11 bases between. The DNA of the CDR3 is TGTGCCAGCAGCGTAGACGGGGACTTCAGCACAGATACGCAGTATTTT. Translating gives CASSVDGDFSTDTQYF.

V and J are TRBV5-5 and TRBJ2-7; a weak D match, TRBD2 (6 bases). This CDR3 has 14 amino acids. Germline V gene data show CDR1 as SGHKS and CDR2 as YYEKEE (reference sequence). Trimming took 1 base from V and 2 from J, leaving 10 bases between them. Here the CDR3 reads CASSLYGGTYEQYF. Written as DNA, the CDR3 is TGTGCCAGCAGCTTGTACGGGGGAACCTACGAGCAGTACTTC.

This chain uses TRBV9 with TRBJ1-2; weak D call: TRBD1 (5 bases). Germline CDR1 reads SGDLS; CDR2 reads YYNGEE. V lost 3 bases, J lost 3 bases, and 21 bases lay in between. The CDR3 loop spans 17 amino acids. The CDR3 spells CASSDGRGAQIYYGYTF. CDR3 DNA: TGTGCCAGCAGCGACGGGCGTGGGGCCCAAATCTACTATGGCTACACCTTC. Combining the CDR3 with reference TRBV9 and TRBJ1-2 gives the whole variable domain DSGVTQTPKHLITATGQRVTLRCSPRSGDLSVYWYQQSLDQGLQFLIQYYNGEERAKGNILERFSAQQFPDLHSELNLSSLELGDSALYFCASSDGRGAQIYYGYTFGSGTRLTVV.

The gene calls are TRBV9 and TRBJ1-1; D call uncertain. V lost 0 bases and J lost 7, with 10 bases in between. The CDR3 length is 13 residues. The germline V gene has CDR1 SGDLS and CDR2 YYNGEE. CDR3 in amino acids: CASSVGKTDEAFF. DNA for the CDR3: TGTGCCAGCAGCGTAGGGAAAACTGATGAAGCTTTCTTT. The full variable domain, with the rest looked up from reference TRBV9 and TRBJ1-1, is DSGVTQTPKHLITATGQRVTLRCSPRSGDLSVYWYQQSLDQGLQFLIQYYNGEERAKGNILERFSAQQFPDLHSELNLSSLELGDSALYFCASSVGKTDEAFFGQGTRLTVV.

The J gene is TRBJ2-7, the V gene TRBV27, with 10 bases matching TRBD1. The ends lost 3 bases at V and 7 bases at J; junction bases unmatched: 9. CDR3 length: 15 amino acids. CDR1 MNHEY and CDR2 SMNVEV come from the germline V gene (reference sequence). The chain's CDR3 is CASSFDGTGVREQYF. The CDR3 DNA is TGTGCCAGCAGTTTCGACGGGACAGGGGTAAGGGAGCAGTACTTC.

V gene TRBV5-3 combines with J gene TRBJ1-4; 8 bases line up with TRBD1. TRBV5-3 is identified as an open reading frame with a role that is uncertain. The CDR3 spans 15 residues. Trimming cost V 4 bases and J 5 bases; bases outside gene matches: 7. CDR3 sequence reads: CARSKDRDGNEKLFF. The CDR3 coding sequence is TGTGCCAGAAGCAAGGACAGGGACGGGAATGAAAAACTGTTTTTT.

The J gene is TRBJ1-2, the V gene TRBV5-4; TRBD1 matches at 9 bases. Per germline, CDR1 SGHNT and CDR2 YYREEE (reference sequence). With 8 bases clipped from V and 7 bases from J, the junction kept 6 bases outside the gene matches. The CDR3 sequence is 12 residues long. The CDR3 DNA reads TGTGCCAGTACGGGACAGGGCCTTGGCTACACCTTC. This gives the protein CASTGQGLGYTF.

The chain joins TRBV2 to TRBJ1-1; no clear D gene. Germline-derived CDR1 and CDR2 are SNHLY and FYNNEI. The V and J ends lost 6 bases and 2 bases respectively, with 13 bases between them. The CDR3 loop spans 14 amino acids. The CDR3 region is CASSGYGINTEAFF. CDR3 bases: TGTGCCAGCAGCGGCTATGGAATTAACACTGAAGCTTTCTTT.

With regard to this clone: Relative to the germline gene, one junction end is altered; a read error may explain this. This CDR3 is also generated by other DNA sequences in the sample. The V call is TRBV7-9, the J call TRBJ2-7, with TRBD2 identical over 10 bases. The CDR3 contains 13 residues. The germline V gene encodes CDR1 SEHNR and CDR2 FQNEAQ (reference sequence). CDR3: CASSLAGVYEQYF. The CDR3 nucleotides read TGTGCCAGCAGCCTAGCGGGAGTTTACGAGCAGTACTTC.